The 5 T cell receptor beta chains given below trace back to one sample, sequenced in a study of T cell responses to AZD1222 COVID-19 vaccine. The table came from immunoSEQ multiplex PCR; TCRdb's copy has only in-frame clones and leaves some out. Of approximately 180,000 clones listed, less than 95% are singletons. The sequenced sample was peripheral blood, obtained on day 0 of AZD1222 vaccination. Receptors were obtained from an adult in good health.

The V and J genes are TRBV5-1 and TRBJ2-3; D is unclear. V lost 3 bases and J lost 2, with 22 bases in between. The germline V gene encodes CDR1 SGHRS and CDR2 YFSETQ. The length of the CDR3 is 18 residues. The CDR3 region has the DNA TGCGCCAGCAGCTCCGGAACCCCATCCCCTCCAGTCACAGATACGCAGTATTTT. Residues: CASSSGTPSPPVTDTQYF.

This clone was seen a single time. The rearrangement uses TRBV5-4 and TRBJ2-1; 7 bases are a match to TRBD2. The CDR3 has 15 amino acids. V lost 3 bases, J lost 8 bases, and 11 bases stayed unmatched. CDR1 and CDR2 from the germline V gene are SGHNT and YYREEE (reference sequence). CDR3 loop: CASSSRSVGRDEQFF. The CDR3 nucleotides read TGTGCCAGCAGCTCCCGCTCAGTAGGGAGGGATGAGCAGTTCTTC.

The rearrangement uses TRBV7-2 and TRBJ1-1, with D uncertain. V lost 1 base to trimming and J lost 11 bases, with 11 bases between them. Per germline, CDR1 SGHTA and CDR2 FQGNSA. The CDR3 is 12 amino acids. CDR3 residues: CASSLGARGAFF. The DNA for the CDR3 is TGTGCCAGCAGCTTAGGGGCCCGAGGGGCTTTCTTT.

This rearrangement joins TRBV7-2 to TRBJ2-1; D gene uncertain. In germline, CDR1 is SGHTA, CDR2 FQGNSA. V was cut by 5 bases and J by 7 bases, with 9 bases left in between. The CDR3 extends over 12 amino acids. DNA of the CDR3: TGTGCCAGCAGCATGATCGGGAATGAGCAGTTCTTC. It codes for CASSMIGNEQFF. The full variable domain, with the rest looked up from reference TRBV7-2 and TRBJ2-1, is GAGVSQSPSNKVTEKGKDVELRCDPISGHTALYWYRQSLGQGLEFLIYFQGNSAPDKSGLPSDRFSAERTGGSVSTLTIQRTQQEDSAVYLCASSMIGNEQFFGPGTRLTVL.

The CDR3 nucleotides are TGTGCCAGCAGTGACCCCCTCGATGAGCAGTTCTTC. Translating it yields CASSDPLDEQFF. The chain employs TRBV6-2 or TRBV6-3 and TRBJ2-1; no definite D call. The CDR3 totals 12 residues. Per the germline V gene, CDR1 is MNHEY and CDR2 is SVGEGT. Trimming took 5 bases from V and 8 from J, leaving 10 bases between them.